This T cell receptor beta chain was retrieved from a study of early T cells in non-severe SARS-CoV-2 infection. TCRdb used MiXCR to reprocess the 5' RACE reads, holding one entry per CDR3 protein. The sample includes around 50,000 distinct CDR3 sequences, around 13% of them seen just once. This clonotype was counted ten times or more. The V and J ends lost 6 bases and 2 bases, in that order; junction bases with no gene match: 6. The length of the CDR3 is 16 residues. Germline V CDR1 and CDR2: MNHEY, SVGEGT. The TCR sequence derives from an adult who was a healthcare worker with PCR-confirmed SARS-CoV-2 infection or an uninfected control (not recorded which). The sequenced sample consisted of whole blood. V usage is TRBV6-2 or TRBV6-3 and J usage is TRBJ2-1, with 11 bases identical to TRBD2. This CDR3 reads CASSPSSGGTYNEQFF. CDR3 nucleotides: TGTGCCAGCAGCCCCTCTAGCGGGGGGACCTACAATGAGCAGTTCTTC.